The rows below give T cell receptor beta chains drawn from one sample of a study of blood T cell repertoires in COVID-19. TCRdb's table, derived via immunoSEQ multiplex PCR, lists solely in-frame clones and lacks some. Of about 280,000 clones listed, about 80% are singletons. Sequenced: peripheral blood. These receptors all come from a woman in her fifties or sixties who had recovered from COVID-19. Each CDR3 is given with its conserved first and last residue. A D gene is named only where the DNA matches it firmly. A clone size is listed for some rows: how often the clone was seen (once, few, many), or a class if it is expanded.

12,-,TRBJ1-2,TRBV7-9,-,TGTGCCAGCAGGTCAGCTAACTATGGCTACACCTTC,CASRSANYGYTF
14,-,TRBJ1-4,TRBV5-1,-,TGCGCCAGCAGCTTAGGCAGGGTAAAGGAAAAACTGTTTTTT,CASSLGRVKEKLFF
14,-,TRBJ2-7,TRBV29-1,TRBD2,TGCAGCGTTGGACTAGCGGGAGGAAGGAGCGAGCAGTACTTC,CSVGLAGGRSEQYF
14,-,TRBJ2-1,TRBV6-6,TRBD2,TGTGCCAGCAGTTACACAGCGGGAGGTTATGAGCAGTTCTTC,CASSYTAGGYEQFF
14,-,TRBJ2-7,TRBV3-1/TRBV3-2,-,TGTGCCAGCAGCCAATCGAGCTCCTTCCGCGAGCAGTACTTC,CASSQSSSFREQYF
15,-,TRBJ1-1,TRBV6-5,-,TGTGCCAGCAGTTACGGGGTGGGGCTGAACACTGAAGCTTTCTTT,CASSYGVGLNTEAFF
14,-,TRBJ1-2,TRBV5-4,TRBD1,TGTGCCAGCAGCTCCTTGGACAGGTACTATGGCTACACCTTC,CASSSLDRYYGYTF
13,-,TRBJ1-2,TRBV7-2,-,TGTGCCAGCAGCACACAGGAGAACTATGGCTACACCTTC,CASSTQENYGYTF
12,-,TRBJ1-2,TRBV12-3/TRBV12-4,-,TGTGCCAGCAGTTTAGCAGGGGGTGGCTACACCTTC,CASSLAGGGYTF
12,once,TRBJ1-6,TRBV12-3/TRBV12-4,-,TGTGCCAGCAGCCCGGTCCGGGCACCCCTCCACTTT,CASSPVRAPLHF
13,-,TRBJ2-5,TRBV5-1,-,TGCGCCAGCACCCGACGGGGCCAAGAGACCCAGTACTTC,CASTRRGQETQYF
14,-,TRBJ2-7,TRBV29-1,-,TGCAGCGTTGTCGTGCAACTGAGCTCCTACGAGCAGTACTTC,CSVVVQLSSYEQYF
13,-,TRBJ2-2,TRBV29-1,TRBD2,TGCAGCGTCCGGACTAGTTTGAAGGGGGAGCTGTTTTTT,CSVRTSLKGELFF
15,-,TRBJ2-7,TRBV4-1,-,TGCGCCAGCAGCCAAGTCGGCGTACAGGGCTACGAGCAGTACTTC,CASSQVGVQGYEQYF